This T cell receptor (beta chain) was observed in a study of T cell responses to AZD1222 COVID-19 vaccine. Findings of the study overall: After two AZD1222 doses, spike-specific TCR breadth and depth rose versus day 0. Mostly white British, mostly female donors; authors suggested clonal diversity may be underestimated. Unmutated variant regions are reportedly the target of nearly half of TCRs that are spike-specific.

This CDR3 is 13 amino acids long. Germline V gives CDR1 MGHRA, CDR2 YSYEKL. Trimming removed 1 base at V and 7 bases at J, with 10 bases between. The assay was immunoSEQ multiplex PCR, and TCRdb's table has in-frame clones only and misses some. The sample has around 170,000 clones, under 95% seen once. A word on this clone: Its antigen remains unknown.

Specimen: peripheral blood, collected on day 0 of AZD1222 vaccination. The J gene is TRBJ2-5, the V gene TRBV4-1; D may match TRBD1 or TRBD2 (5 bases each). The origin of this receptor is an adult in good health. The CDR3 sequence is CASSQATRGTQYF. The DNA of the CDR3 is TGCGCCAGCAGCCAAGCAACGAGGGGGACCCAGTACTTC.